This entry features one T cell receptor beta chain sequence. Its antigen is still unknown. These data originate in a study of a mutant IDH1 vaccine in newly diagnosed glioma. At the level of the study: Treated patients had a mean age of approximately 40 years and a roughly 62% male, around 38% female split. Patients' prior therapy spanned radiotherapy, temozolomide, or both; most underwent both.

Time point of the sample: baseline, week 1 (first vaccination visit). Treatment: pre-vaccination baseline after standard-of-care therapy. Those who donated had recent WHO grade 3 or 4 IDH1-mutant, ATRX-lost astrocytomas. V lost 4 bases and J 0 bases, leaving 10 bases between the germline ends. This CDR3 is 15 amino acids long. Germline CDR1 reads MNHNS; CDR2 reads SASEGT. Study-level results: Pseudoprogression appeared independent of alterations in top peripheral clonotypes.

The protocol was immunoSEQ multiplex PCR, while the TCRdb copy is restricted to in-frame clones and leaves out a portion. The profile shows nearly 70,000 clones, 79% of them singletons. Sequenced here: PBMCs, sampled from a glioma patient treated with radiotherapy, temozolomide or both. The source of this sequence is a man aged 45 to 65 with glioma. This chain links TRBV6-1 with TRBJ1-3; D is undetermined. CDR3: CASSGPRLSGNTIYF. The CDR3 nucleotides are TGTGCCAGCAGTGGACCGAGGCTCTCTGGAAACACCATATATTTT.